Sequencing of this T cell receptor beta chain was carried out in a study of tumor-infiltrating lymphocytes in primary liver carcinoma. A primer matching the constant region was used to make TCR beta cDNA from 500 to 650 ng of total RNA. Library construction for TCR beta comprised three nested multiplex PCR rounds performed with slightly modified ARM-PCR. Two initial PCR rounds of about 11 cycles each paired TRBV1-TRBV30 forward primers with a C-beta reverse primer. TCRdb used MiXCR to reprocess the multiplex PCR reads, holding one entry per CDR3 protein. The table has around 80,000 distinct CDR3 sequences, about three quarters seen once. Without any cell sorting, about 18-30 mg of bulk tissue yielded co-extracted RNA and DNA. CDR3 length equals 15 residues. V dropped 6 bases and J dropped 14; count of bases not matched to a gene: 18. The germline V gene has CDR1 SGHAT and CDR2 FQNNGV. This clonotype appeared a single time.

The gene calls are TRBV11-2 and TRBJ2-3; 9 bases match TRBD2. Source material: liver tumor tissue from sampling region 1. Described subset: tumor region T1, superior pole. This TCR derives from a man aged 40-49 years with primary liver carcinoma and hepatitis B virus infection. CDR3 in DNA: TGTGCCAGCAGAAGGGCTAGCGGGAATACAGTTATGCTGTATTTT. Its protein is CASRRASGNTVMLYF.